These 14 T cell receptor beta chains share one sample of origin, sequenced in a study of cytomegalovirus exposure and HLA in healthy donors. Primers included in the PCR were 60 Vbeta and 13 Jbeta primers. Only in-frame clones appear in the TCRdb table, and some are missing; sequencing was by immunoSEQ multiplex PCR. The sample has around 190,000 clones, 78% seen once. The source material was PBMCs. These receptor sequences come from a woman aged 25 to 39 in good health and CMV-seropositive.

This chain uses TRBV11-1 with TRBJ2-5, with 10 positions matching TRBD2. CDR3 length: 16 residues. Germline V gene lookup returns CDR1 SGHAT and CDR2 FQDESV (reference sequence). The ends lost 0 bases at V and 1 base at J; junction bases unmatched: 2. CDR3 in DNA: TGTGCCAGCAGCTTAGCCAGCGGGGGGGTCCAAGAGACCCAGTACTTC. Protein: CASSLASGGVQETQYF.

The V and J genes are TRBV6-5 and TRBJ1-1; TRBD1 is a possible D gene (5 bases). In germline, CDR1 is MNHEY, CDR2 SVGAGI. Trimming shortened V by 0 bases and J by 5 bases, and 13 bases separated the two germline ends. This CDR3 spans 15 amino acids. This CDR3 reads CASSYSTGGGTEAFF. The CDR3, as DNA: TGTGCCAGCAGTTACTCTACAGGAGGAGGGACTGAAGCTTTCTTT.

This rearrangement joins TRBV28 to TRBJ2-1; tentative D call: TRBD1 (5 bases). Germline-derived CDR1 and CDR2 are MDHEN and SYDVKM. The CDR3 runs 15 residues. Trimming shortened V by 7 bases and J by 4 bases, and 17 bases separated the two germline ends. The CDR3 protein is CASNSPRGTYNEQFF. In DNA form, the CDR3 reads TGTGCCAGCAACTCCCCTAGGGGAACTTACAATGAGCAGTTCTTC.

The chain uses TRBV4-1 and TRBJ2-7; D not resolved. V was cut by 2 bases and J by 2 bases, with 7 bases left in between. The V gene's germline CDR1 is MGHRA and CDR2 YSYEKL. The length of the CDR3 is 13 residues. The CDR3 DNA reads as TGCGCCAGCAGCCAACGAACAGCCTACGAGCAGTACTTC. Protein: CASSQRTAYEQYF.

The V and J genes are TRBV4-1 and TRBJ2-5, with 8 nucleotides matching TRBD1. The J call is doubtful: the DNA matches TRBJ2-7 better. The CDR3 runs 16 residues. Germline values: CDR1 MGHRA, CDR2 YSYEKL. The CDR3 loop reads CASSQGQAMLLHEQYF. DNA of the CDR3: TGCGCCAGCTCGCAGGGACAGGCCATGCTTCTCCACGAGCAGTACTTC.

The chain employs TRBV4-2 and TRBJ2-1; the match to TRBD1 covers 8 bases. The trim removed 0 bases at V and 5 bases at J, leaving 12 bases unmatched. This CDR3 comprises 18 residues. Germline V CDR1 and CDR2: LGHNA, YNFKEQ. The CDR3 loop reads CASSQEKTPGQGNNEQFF. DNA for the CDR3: TGTGCCAGCAGCCAAGAAAAGACCCCTGGACAGGGAAACAATGAGCAGTTCTTC.

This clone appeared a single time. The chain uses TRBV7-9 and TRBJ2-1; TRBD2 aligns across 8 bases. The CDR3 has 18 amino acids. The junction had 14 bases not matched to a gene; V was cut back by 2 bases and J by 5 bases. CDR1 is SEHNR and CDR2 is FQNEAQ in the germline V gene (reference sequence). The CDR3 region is CASSLKVLAGMGHNEQFF. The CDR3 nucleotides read TGTGCCAGCAGCTTAAAGGTTTTAGCGGGGATGGGACACAATGAGCAGTTCTTC. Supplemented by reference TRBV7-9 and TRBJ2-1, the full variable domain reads DTGVSQNPRHKITKRGQNVTFRCDPISEHNRLYWYRQTLGQGPEFLTYFQNEAQLEKSRLLSDRFSAERPKGSFSTLEIQRTEQGDSAMYLCASSLKVLAGMGHNEQFFGPGTRLTVL.

This CDR3 reads CASSPQGQNTEAFF. In DNA, the CDR3 is TGTGCCAGCAGCCCGCAGGGACAAAACACTGAAGCTTTCTTT. V gene TRBV13 combines with J gene TRBJ1-1; possibly TRBD1 for D (6 bases). This CDR3 is built from 14 residues. CDR1 PRHDT and CDR2 FYEKMQ come from the germline V gene (reference sequence). Trimming cost V 5 bases and J 2 bases, with 12 bases left between them.

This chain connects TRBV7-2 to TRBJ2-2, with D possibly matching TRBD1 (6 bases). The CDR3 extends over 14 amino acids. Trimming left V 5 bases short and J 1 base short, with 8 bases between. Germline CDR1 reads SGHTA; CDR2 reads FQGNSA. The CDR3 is CASSPRGNTGELFF. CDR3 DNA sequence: TGTGCCAGCAGCCCCAGGGGGAACACCGGGGAGCTGTTTTTT.

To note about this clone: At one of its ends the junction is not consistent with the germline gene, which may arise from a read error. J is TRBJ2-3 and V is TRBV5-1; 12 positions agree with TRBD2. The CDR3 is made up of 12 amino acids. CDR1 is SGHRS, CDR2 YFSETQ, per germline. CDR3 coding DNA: TGCGCCAGCAGCTTCTCTAGCGGGAGGGTTTCTTTT. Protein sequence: CASSFSSGRVSF.

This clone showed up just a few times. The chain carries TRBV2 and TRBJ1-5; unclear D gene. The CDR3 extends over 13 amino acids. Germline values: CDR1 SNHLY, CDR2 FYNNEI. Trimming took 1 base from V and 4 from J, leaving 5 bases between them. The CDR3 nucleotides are TGTGCCAGCAGTGAAGTCAGAAATCAGCCCCAGCATTTT. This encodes CASSEVRNQPQHF.

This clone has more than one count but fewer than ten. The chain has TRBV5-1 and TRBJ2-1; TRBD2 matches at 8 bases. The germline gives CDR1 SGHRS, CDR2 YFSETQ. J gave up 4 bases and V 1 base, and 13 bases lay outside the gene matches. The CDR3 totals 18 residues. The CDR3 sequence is CASSLFGPAGEQYNEQFF. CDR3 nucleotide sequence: TGCGCCAGCAGCTTGTTCGGCCCAGCGGGGGAGCAATACAATGAGCAGTTCTTC.

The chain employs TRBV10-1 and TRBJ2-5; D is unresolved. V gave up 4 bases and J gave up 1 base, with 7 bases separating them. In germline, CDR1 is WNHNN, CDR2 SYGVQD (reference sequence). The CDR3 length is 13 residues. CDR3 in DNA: TGCGCCAGCAGTGGAGGTTCCCAAGAGACCCAGTACTTC. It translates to CASSGGSQETQYF.

CDR3 sequence reads: CASHLRGNTEAFF. The CDR3 bases are TGTGCCAGCCACCTAAGGGGGAACACTGAAGCTTTCTTT. The chain couples TRBV6-1 to TRBJ1-1, with D possibly matching TRBD1 (5 bases). The CDR3 has 13 amino acids. The germline V and J ends were trimmed by 8 bases and 1 base, with 11 bases remaining between them. Germline V lookup: CDR1 MNHNS, CDR2 SASEGT.